Sequencing of this TCR beta chain was carried out in a study of cytomegalovirus exposure and HLA in healthy donors. With regard to this clone: Antigen unknown.

Overall study results and limits: A later analysis revealed that TCR association rates differed between HLA loci, peaking at DRB1 and bottoming out at HLA-C.

J was trimmed by 5 bases and V by 2 bases; bases with no gene match: 10. Germline V gene lookup returns CDR1 SGHNT and CDR2 YENEEA. The CDR3 covers 17 residues. This PCR relied on a set of 60 Vbeta primers and 13 Jbeta primers. Here immunoSEQ multiplex PCR was the method, and the copy in TCRdb shows in-frame clones only, minus some. The repertoire includes about 250,000 clones, around 83% of them detected once, and approximately 0.24% sits in the top ten. V gene TRBV11-3 combines with J gene TRBJ2-1, with TRBD2 identical over 9 bases. This TCR was sampled from a girl aged 2-10 years in good health and CMV-seronegative. Sequenced sample: PBMCs. CDR3 sequence (DNA): TGTGCCAGCAGCTTAAGGTCCAGCGGGGGGTTGGACAATGAGCAGTTCTTC. Its translation: CASSLRSSGGLDNEQFF. The variable domain in full, completed from reference TRBV11-3 and TRBJ2-1, reads EAGVVQSPRYKIIEKKQPVAFWCNPISGHNTLYWYLQNLGQGPELLIRYENEEAVDDSQLPKDRFSAERLKGVDSTLKIQPAELGDSAVYLCASSLRSSGGLDNEQFFGPGTRLTVL.